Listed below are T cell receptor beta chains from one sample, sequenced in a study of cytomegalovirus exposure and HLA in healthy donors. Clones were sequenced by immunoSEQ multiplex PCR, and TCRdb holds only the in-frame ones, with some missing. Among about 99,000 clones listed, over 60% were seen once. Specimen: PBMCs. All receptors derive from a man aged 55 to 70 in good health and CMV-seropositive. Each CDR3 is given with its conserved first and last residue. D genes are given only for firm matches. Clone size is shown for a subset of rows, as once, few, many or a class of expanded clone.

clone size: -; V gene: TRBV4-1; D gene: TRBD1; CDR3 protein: CASSQETGGGNNEQFF
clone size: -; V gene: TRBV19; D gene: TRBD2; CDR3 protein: CASSIGTSGPGTDTQYF
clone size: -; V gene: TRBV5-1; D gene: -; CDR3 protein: CASSLGQNYGYTF
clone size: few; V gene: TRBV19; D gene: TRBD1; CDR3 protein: CASSIAPDRVVQPQHF
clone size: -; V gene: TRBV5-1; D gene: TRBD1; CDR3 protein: CASSPGQGGQETQYF
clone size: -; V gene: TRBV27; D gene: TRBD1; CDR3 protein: CASSLVSVPGGYEQYF
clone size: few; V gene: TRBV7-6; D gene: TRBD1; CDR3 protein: CASSLSTGGAYTF
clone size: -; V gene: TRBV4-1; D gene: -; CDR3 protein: CASSQGSGDTQYF
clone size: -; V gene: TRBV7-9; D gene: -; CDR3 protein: CASSLALDTPFYGYTF
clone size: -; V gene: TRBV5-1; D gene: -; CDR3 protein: CASSLEQALFNEQFF
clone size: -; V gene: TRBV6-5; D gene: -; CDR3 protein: CASSSLTVMNTEAFF
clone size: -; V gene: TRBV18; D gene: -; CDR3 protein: CASSTGTNTGELFF
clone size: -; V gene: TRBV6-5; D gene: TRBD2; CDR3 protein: CASSGQRGGSYEQYF
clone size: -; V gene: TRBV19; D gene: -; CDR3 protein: CASREGAATYEQYF
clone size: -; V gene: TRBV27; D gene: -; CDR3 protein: CASSSDSAYEQYF
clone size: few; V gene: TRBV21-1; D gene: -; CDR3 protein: CASSKAKLLAGSHEQYF
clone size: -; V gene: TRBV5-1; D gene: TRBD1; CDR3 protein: CASSPGGYRGASEKLFF
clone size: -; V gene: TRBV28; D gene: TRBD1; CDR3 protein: CASLDRAYNEQFF
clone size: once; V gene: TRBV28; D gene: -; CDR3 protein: CASSLTDLAQTQYF
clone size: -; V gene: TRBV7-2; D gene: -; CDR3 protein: CASSSRGGSEQYF
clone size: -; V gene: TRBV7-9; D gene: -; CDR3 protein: CASTLSATAGELFF
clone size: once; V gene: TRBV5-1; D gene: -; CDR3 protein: CASSSVAPNYGYTF
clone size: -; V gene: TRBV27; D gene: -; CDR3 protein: CASSLSFGPGNTIYF
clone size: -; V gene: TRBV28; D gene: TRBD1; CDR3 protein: CASSSGTGLGGYTF
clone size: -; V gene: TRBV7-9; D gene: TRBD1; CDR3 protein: CASSLDQGAYEQYF
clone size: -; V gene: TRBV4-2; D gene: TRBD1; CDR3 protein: CASSSTRDRVQFF
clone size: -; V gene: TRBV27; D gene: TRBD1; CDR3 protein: CASSPWGQGRSGNTIYF
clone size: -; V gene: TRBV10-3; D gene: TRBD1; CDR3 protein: CAITGTESQPQHF
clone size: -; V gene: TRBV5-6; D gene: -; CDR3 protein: CASTFLDYEQYF
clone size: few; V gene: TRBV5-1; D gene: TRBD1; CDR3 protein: CASSRGGQVDQPQHF
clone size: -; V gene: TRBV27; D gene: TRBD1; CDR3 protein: CASSYRGIGTEAFF
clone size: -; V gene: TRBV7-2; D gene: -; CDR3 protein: CASSLGQGGTDTQYF
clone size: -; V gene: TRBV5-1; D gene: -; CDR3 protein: CASNQGINTEAFF
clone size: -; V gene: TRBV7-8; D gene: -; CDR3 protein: CASSRGYNQPQHF
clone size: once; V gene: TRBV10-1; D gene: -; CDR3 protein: CASSESTGGGYTF
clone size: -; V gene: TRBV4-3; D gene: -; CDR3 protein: CASSPQINSYEQYF
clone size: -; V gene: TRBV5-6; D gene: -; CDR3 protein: CASSVSQGRQPQHF
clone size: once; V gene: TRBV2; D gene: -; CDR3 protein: CASSRSSLNEKLFF
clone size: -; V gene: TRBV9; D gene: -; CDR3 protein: CASSAMGADSGNTIYF
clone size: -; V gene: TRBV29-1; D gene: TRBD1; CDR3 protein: CSVEVGTDDNEQFF
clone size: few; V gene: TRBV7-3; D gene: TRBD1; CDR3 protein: CASSLTTGGSTGELFF
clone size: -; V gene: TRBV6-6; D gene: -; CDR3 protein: CASSWSSQGSYEQYF
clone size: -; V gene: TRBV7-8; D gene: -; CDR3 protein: CASSVRNTEAFF
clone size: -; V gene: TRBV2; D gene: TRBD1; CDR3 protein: CATDRGVSRNTIYF
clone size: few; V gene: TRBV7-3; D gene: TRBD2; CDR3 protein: CASSYRQAGDGGELFF
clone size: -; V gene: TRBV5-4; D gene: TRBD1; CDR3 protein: CASSLRQGAAETQYF
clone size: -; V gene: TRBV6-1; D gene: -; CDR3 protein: CASTLDRYNSPLHF
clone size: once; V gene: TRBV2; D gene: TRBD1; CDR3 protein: CASWGQGGQFF
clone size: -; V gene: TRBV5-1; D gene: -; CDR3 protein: CASSLTVDEAFF
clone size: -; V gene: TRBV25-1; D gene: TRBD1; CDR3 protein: CASSPHTGQGADGYTF
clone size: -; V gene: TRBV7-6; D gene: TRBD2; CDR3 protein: CASSPSGGAWNEQFF
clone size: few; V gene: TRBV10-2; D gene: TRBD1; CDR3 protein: CASSGQGYGEQYF
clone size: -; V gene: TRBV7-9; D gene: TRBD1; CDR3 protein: CASSLGGYQGDEQYF
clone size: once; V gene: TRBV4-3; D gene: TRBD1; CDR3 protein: CASSQRGQGTDTQYF